These 24 T cell receptor beta chains were sequenced from one sample in a study of T cell responses to AZD1222 COVID-19 vaccine. Clones were read by immunoSEQ multiplex PCR, and TCRdb kept only the in-frame ones, dropping some. The profile shows some 60,000 clones, about 74% of them singletons. The material sequenced was peripheral blood, taken 28 days after the second AZD1222 dose. These receptors all stem from an adult who received the AZD1222 COVID-19 vaccine.

The genes are TRBV28 and TRBJ1-2, with D maybe TRBD1 (6 bases). V gave up 2 bases and J gave up 4 bases, with 11 bases separating them. This CDR3 region has 14 residues. Germline V gene sequence: CDR1 MDHEN, CDR2 SYDVKM. CDR3 DNA: TGTGCCAGCAGTTTAAGAGGGGGGAGCTATGGCTACACCTTC. Residues: CASSLRGGSYGYTF.

This clone was counted once. The gene calls are TRBV7-2 and TRBJ2-3, with 8 nucleotides matching TRBD2. V shed 0 bases, J shed 4 bases, and the junction held 9 bases outside the gene matches. Germline values: CDR1 SGHTA, CDR2 FQGNSA. CDR3 size: 17 residues. CDR3 coding DNA: TGTGCCAGCAGCTTAGCCCAAGGACTAGCCGATTCAGATACGCAGTATTTT. It translates to CASSLAQGLADSDTQYF.

This clone was seen a single time. CDR3: CASSRPGNYGYTF. CDR3 nucleotides: TGTGCCAGCAGTCGGCCAGGGAACTATGGCTACACCTTC. This rearrangement joins TRBV6-5 to TRBJ1-2; tentative D call: TRBD1 (5 bases). Germline lookup yields CDR1 MNHEY and CDR2 SVGAGI. V was pared by 5 bases and J by 2 bases, with 9 bases between. This CDR3 contains 13 residues.

V gene TRBV11-3 combines with J gene TRBJ1-2, with TRBD1 matching over 7 bases. The germline CDR1 and CDR2 sequences are SGHNT and YENEEA. V gave up 5 bases and J gave up 4 bases; unmatched junction bases: 7. CDR3 size: 14 residues. The CDR3 DNA reads as TGTGCCAGCAGCCCCTCGGGGACAGCCTATGGCTACACCTTC. Translating it yields CASSPSGTAYGYTF.

The chain is built from TRBV5-8 and TRBJ1-2; the D gene is possibly TRBD1 (6 bases). The CDR3 loop spans 16 amino acids. Germline V CDR1 and CDR2: SGHTS, YDEGEE. V shed 4 bases and J shed 1 base, with 17 bases lying between them. The CDR3 region has the DNA TGTGCCAGCAGCCCATGGGCTGGACAGTATAACTATGGCTACACCTTC. Protein product: CASSPWAGQYNYGYTF.

As concerns this clone: This sample includes further DNA sequences coding for the same CDR3. The chain couples TRBV18 to TRBJ2-5; no definite D call. V lost 3 bases to trimming and J lost 3 bases, with 2 bases between them. Germline V gene lookup returns CDR1 KGHSH and CDR2 LQKENI. This CDR3 comprises 11 residues. CDR3 region: CASSPEETQYF. CDR3 in DNA: TGTGCCAGCTCACCCGAAGAGACCCAGTACTTC.

The chain uses TRBV5-1 and TRBJ2-2; D is unresolved. Germline V gene lookup returns CDR1 SGHRS and CDR2 YFSETQ. The CDR3 loop spans 13 amino acids. Between the trimmed V and J ends, which lost 0 bases and 3 bases, there was a span of 3 bases. The CDR3: CASSLDHTGELFF. For the CDR3, the DNA is TGCGCCAGCAGCTTGGACCACACCGGGGAGCTGTTTTTT. The whole variable domain, remainder taken from reference TRBV5-1 and TRBJ2-2, is KAGVTQTPRYLIKTRGQQVTLSCSPISGHRSVSWYQQTPGQGLQFLFEYFSETQRNKGNFPGRFSGRQFSNSRSEMNVSTLELGDSALYLCASSLDHTGELFFGEGSRLTVL.

This chain links TRBV21-1 with TRBJ1-2; the D call in the table, TRBD1, was not verified against the DNA. TRBV21-1 is a listed pseudogene. This CDR3 contains 22 residues. In DNA form, the CDR3 reads TGTGCCAGCAGCAAAGGGGACAGCGGATACCCCAACAAATGGACTCTTCTCTATGGCTACACCTTC. Translated, it gives CASSKGDSGYPNKWTLLYGYTF.

The chain recombines TRBV3-1 (or the pseudogene TRBV3-2) with TRBJ2-3; TRBD2 is a possible D gene (5 bases). This CDR3 is 13 amino acids long. The germline V gene encodes CDR1 LGHDT and CDR2 YNNKEL (reference sequence). Trimming left V 4 bases short and J 14 bases short, with 19 bases between. CDR3 bases: TGTGCCAGCAGCCTCTCCCCGGCCCAACTAGGGTATTTT. This gives the protein CASSLSPAQLGYF.

The rearrangement joins TRBV24-1 to TRBJ1-2; no reliable D call. This CDR3 spans 14 amino acids. Trimming removed 3 bases at V and 3 bases at J, with 10 bases between. Germline CDR1 KGHDR, CDR2 SFDVKD. The chain's CDR3 is CATSDLGRHYGYTF. In nucleotides, the CDR3 is TGTGCCACCAGTGATCTCGGACGGCACTATGGCTACACCTTC.

V is TRBV28 and J is TRBJ1-5, with D maybe TRBD1 (5 bases). CDR1 and CDR2 from the germline V gene are MDHEN and SYDVKM. There are 14 residues in the CDR3. Between the trimmed V and J ends, which lost 5 bases and 8 bases, there was a span of 16 bases. CDR3: CASSPRGGREPQHF. In DNA, the CDR3 is TGTGCCAGCAGTCCCCGGGGGGGAAGGGAGCCCCAGCATTTT.

The V gene is TRBV24-1, the J gene TRBJ1-2; unclear D gene. Germline V gives CDR1 KGHDR, CDR2 SFDVKD. The CDR3 length is 14 residues. Trimming stripped 1 base from V and 7 bases from J, with 12 bases between. CDR3 in amino acids: CATSDFRRASGYTF. CDR3 DNA: TGTGCCACCAGTGATTTTAGGAGGGCAAGTGGCTACACCTTC.

The chain couples TRBV7-8 to TRBJ1-1; no reliable D call. The CDR3 runs 16 residues. Trimming took 1 base from V and 4 from J, leaving 16 bases between them. The germline V gene encodes CDR1 SGHVS and CDR2 FQNEAQ. The CDR3 region has the DNA TGTGCCAGCAGCTTAGGGGGAGGGCCTGGCGGCACTGAAGCTTTCTTT. Encoded protein: CASSLGGGPGGTEAFF.

The chain employs TRBV18 and TRBJ1-1; D remains unclear. This CDR3 comprises 15 residues. V dropped 3 bases and J dropped 0 bases, with 11 bases sitting between them. Germline lookup yields CDR1 KGHSH and CDR2 LQKENI. CDR3 nucleotide sequence: TGTGCCAGCTCACCTCCCGGAACGGTGAACACTGAAGCTTTCTTT. This sequence encodes CASSPPGTVNTEAFF.

V usage is TRBV6-2 or TRBV6-3 and J usage is TRBJ1-5; D remains unclear. CDR1 MNHEY and CDR2 SVGEGT come from the germline V gene. The CDR3 is 15 residues long. V was trimmed by 1 base and J by 2 bases, leaving 9 bases between them. The DNA for the CDR3 is TGTGCCAGCAGTTACTTTTCAGGTGGCAATCAGCCCCAGCATTTT. This codes for CASSYFSGGNQPQHF.

The V and J genes are TRBV18 and TRBJ1-3, with D unclear. The germline CDR1 and CDR2 sequences are KGHSH and LQKENI. This CDR3 is built from 15 residues. V was clipped by 0 bases and J by 9 bases, with 15 bases between them. CDR3 DNA: TGTGCCAGCTCACCACCGGGCCTCTCTCCGCCCACCATATATTTT. The encoded protein is CASSPPGLSPPTIYF.

The chain uses TRBV6-2 or TRBV6-3 and TRBJ1-6; TRBD1 aligns across 8 bases. Germline V CDR1 and CDR2: MNHEY, SVGEGT. The CDR3 is 16 amino acids. The V segment lost 5 bases and the J segment 6 bases; nucleotides outside the gene matches: 9. CDR3 protein: CASSGAGTGLNSPLHF. The CDR3 DNA reads as TGTGCCAGCAGTGGCGCCGGGACAGGCCTTAATTCACCCCTCCACTTT.

The genes are TRBV2 and TRBJ2-3; the D is unclear. This CDR3 comprises 12 residues. V was shortened by 5 bases and J by 0 bases, with 3 bases between the two germline ends. Germline V CDR1 and CDR2: SNHLY, FYNNEI. The CDR3 DNA reads as TGTGCCAGCAGTCTAAGCACAGATACGCAGTATTTT. This translates into CASSLSTDTQYF.

The genes are TRBV19 and TRBJ2-3; D unresolved. The CDR3 is 15 residues long. V was cut by 5 bases and J by 2 bases, with 14 bases left in between. Germline loops: CDR1 LNHDA, CDR2 SQIVND (reference sequence). The CDR3 region is CASSPFSTTTDTQYF. In nucleotides, the CDR3 is TGTGCCAGTAGTCCTTTTTCTACGACCACAGATACGCAGTATTTT. Using reference TRBV19 and TRBJ2-3 for the parts outside the CDR3, the full variable domain is DGGITQSPKYLFRKEGQNVTLSCEQNLNHDAMYWYRQDPGQGLRLIYYSQIVNDFQKGDIAEGYSVSREKKESFPLTVTSAQKNPTAFYLCASSPFSTTTDTQYFGPGTRLTVL.

The chain has TRBV11-3 and TRBJ2-3, with a tentative D call TRBD1 (5 bases). The CDR3 has 12 amino acids. CDR1 and CDR2 (germline): SGHNT, YENEEA. V shed 7 bases and J shed 7 bases, with 12 bases lying between them. The DNA for the CDR3 is TGTGCCAGCAAGGGCTCAGGGAATACGCAGTATTTT. The encoded protein is CASKGSGNTQYF.

The chain is built from TRBV18 and TRBJ2-7, with TRBD1 matching over 7 bases. CDR3 length: 12 amino acids. With V trimmed by 6 bases and J by 4 bases, 3 bases remained unmatched. Germline V CDR1 and CDR2: KGHSH, LQKENI. This chain's CDR3 is CASSTTGYEQYF. The CDR3 DNA sequence: TGTGCCAGCTCCACGACAGGGTACGAGCAGTACTTC.

J is TRBJ2-3 and V is TRBV25-1; perhaps TRBD1 as D (6 bases). The V end was cut by 6 bases, the J end by 1 base, with 11 bases between. Germline V CDR1 and CDR2: MGHDK, SYGVNS. The CDR3 totals 14 residues. The CDR3 coding sequence is TGTGCCAGCAGACAGGGTCCTGGCACAGATACGCAGTATTTT. It translates to CASRQGPGTDTQYF. Full variable domain (outside the CDR3, taken from reference TRBV25-1 and TRBJ2-3): EADIYQTPRYLVIGTGKKITLECSQTMGHDKMYWYQQDPGMELHLIHYSYGVNSTEKGDLSSESTVSRIRTEHFPLTLESARPSHTSQYLCASRQGPGTDTQYFGPGTRLTVL.

This rearrangement joins TRBV7-3 to TRBJ1-1, with a possible D match to TRBD1 (5 bases). With 6 bases removed from V and 1 base from J, the gap between germline ends came to 9 bases. This CDR3 spans 13 amino acids. Germline V gene lookup returns CDR1 SGHTA and CDR2 FQGTGA. The chain's CDR3 is CASRLDRNTEAFF. The CDR3 DNA is TGTGCCAGCAGACTCGACAGGAACACTGAAGCTTTCTTT.

This rearrangement joins TRBV19 to TRBJ1-6; D uncertain. Trimming pared 4 bases from V and 8 bases from J, leaving 9 bases between. The CDR3 sequence is 13 residues long. CDR1 and CDR2 from the germline V gene are LNHDA and SQIVND (reference sequence). CDR3 sequence (DNA): TGTGCCAGTAGTACGGGGAGAGATTCACCCCTCCACTTT. This codes for CASSTGRDSPLHF.